These T cell receptor beta chains were read from a single sample in a study of tumor-infiltrating lymphocytes in primary liver carcinoma. One entry per CDR3 protein results from TCRdb running MiXCR on the multiplex PCR reads. The data hold roughly 180,000 distinct CDR3 sequences, with roughly 60% observed a single time. Input material: peripheral blood. These receptors originate from a man aged 40-55 years with primary liver carcinoma and hepatitis B virus infection. Each CDR3 is given with its conserved first and last residue. The order of the fields is J gene, V gene, clone size, D gene, CDR3 protein, CDR3 DNA. A D gene is named only where the DNA matches it firmly. Clone size, where shown, is once, few, many, or a class for clones that have expanded.

J gene: TRBJ1-1
V gene: TRBV12-3/TRBV12-4
clone size: -
D gene: TRBD1
CDR3 protein: CASSLGDREGAFF
CDR3 DNA: TGTGCCAGCAGTTTAGGGGACAGGGAAGGGGCTTTCTTT

J gene: TRBJ2-5
V gene: TRBV12-3/TRBV12-4
clone size: many
D gene: TRBD2
CDR3 protein: CASTRHSGRGETQYF
CDR3 DNA: TGTGCCAGCACACGTCATAGCGGGAGAGGAGAGACCCAGTACTTC

J gene: TRBJ2-5
V gene: TRBV4-1
clone size: few
D gene: -
CDR3 protein: CASSQDQATGETQYF
CDR3 DNA: TGCGCCAGCAGCCAAGATCAAGCGACAGGAGAGACCCAGTACTTC

J gene: TRBJ2-2
V gene: TRBV5-4
clone size: many
D gene: -
CDR3 protein: CASSFGTGELFF
CDR3 DNA: TGTGCCAGCAGCTTCGGCACCGGGGAGCTGTTTTTT

J gene: TRBJ2-1
V gene: TRBV29-1
clone size: -
D gene: TRBD2
CDR3 protein: CSGRLAGGVGNDQFF
CDR3 DNA: TGCAGCGGACGACTAGCGGGTGGGGTGGGGAATGACCAGTTCTTC

J gene: TRBJ1-1
V gene: TRBV10-3
clone size: -
D gene: -
CDR3 protein: CAIRTANTEAFF
CDR3 DNA: TGTGCCATCAGGACAGCGAACACTGAAGCTTTCTTT

J gene: TRBJ1-2
V gene: TRBV4-2
clone size: once
D gene: -
CDR3 protein: CTSSQERNGGDGYTF
CDR3 DNA: TGTACCAGCAGCCAAGAAAGGAATGGCGGGGATGGCTACACCTTC

J gene: TRBJ2-3
V gene: TRBV4-1
clone size: -
D gene: TRBD2
CDR3 protein: CASSLTGTSRSTQYF
CDR3 DNA: TGTGCCAGCAGCCTCACCGGGACTAGCCGGAGCACGCAGTATTTT

J gene: TRBJ2-3
V gene: TRBV11-2
clone size: -
D gene: TRBD1
CDR3 protein: CLSSFRDSTDTQYF
CDR3 DNA: TGTCTCAGCAGCTTTCGGGACAGCACTGATACGCAGTATTTT

J gene: TRBJ2-5
V gene: TRBV6-2/TRBV6-3
clone size: -
D gene: TRBD1
CDR3 protein: CDSRLGTAQETQYF
CDR3 DNA: TGTGACAGCAGACTCGGGACAGCCCAAGAGACCCAATACTTC

J gene: TRBJ2-7
V gene: TRBV6-2/TRBV6-3
clone size: few
D gene: -
CDR3 protein: CASSYSSYPGDEQYF
CDR3 DNA: TGTGCCAGCAGTTACTCGTCTTACCCAGGGGACGAGCAGTACTTC

J gene: TRBJ1-2
V gene: TRBV6-1
clone size: -
D gene: -
CDR3 protein: CATRGRGTFGGYTF
CDR3 DNA: TGTGCCACCAGGGGCAGGGGAACGTTCGGTGGCTACACCTTC

J gene: TRBJ2-7
V gene: TRBV11-2
clone size: many
D gene: -
CDR3 protein: CASSYNGF
CDR3 DNA: TGTGCCAGCAGCTATAACGGCTTC

J gene: TRBJ2-2
V gene: TRBV6-5
clone size: -
D gene: -
CDR3 protein: CASSQSTGRGGELFF
CDR3 DNA: TGTGCCAGCAGCCAGTCAACTGGACGGGGCGGGGAGCTGTTTTTT

J gene: TRBJ2-7
V gene: TRBV13
clone size: -
D gene: TRBD2
CDR3 protein: CASSSSTSAFSYEQYF
CDR3 DNA: TGTGCCAGCAGCTCCTCGACTAGCGCTTTCTCCTACGAGCAGTACTTC